What follows are 14 T cell receptor beta chains derived from one specimen sequenced in a study of blood T cell repertoires in COVID-19. The assay was immunoSEQ multiplex PCR, and TCRdb's table has in-frame clones only and misses some. The sample yields about 130,000 clones, about 91% seen once. Specimen: peripheral blood. All receptors come from a man in his forties or fifties with acute or convalescent COVID-19.

The chain employs TRBV15 and TRBJ2-2, with 7 nucleotides matching TRBD1. The CDR3 totals 14 residues. Germline loops: CDR1 LNHNV, CDR2 YYDKDF (reference sequence). V lost 8 bases to trimming and J lost 4 bases; unmatched junction nucleotides: 7. The chain's CDR3 is CATRPGQSTGELFF. In nucleotides, the CDR3 is TGTGCCACCCGACCGGGACAGTCCACCGGGGAGCTGTTTTTT. The whole variable domain, remainder taken from reference TRBV15 and TRBJ2-2, is DAMVIQNPRYQVTQFGKPVTLSCSQTLNHNVMYWYQQKSSQAPKLLFHYYDKDFNNEADTPDNFQSRRPNTSFCFLDIRSPGLGDTAMYLCATRPGQSTGELFFGEGSRLTVL.

This chain links TRBV15 with TRBJ2-5; 12 bases align to TRBD1. The V gene's germline CDR1 is LNHNV and CDR2 YYDKDF (reference sequence). V lost 2 bases and J lost 5; bases outside the gene matches: 9. CDR3 length: 17 amino acids. CDR3 DNA sequence: TGTGCCACCAGCAGATCCTGGGGACAGGGGGCCAAGGAGACCCAGTACTTC. Translation gives CATSRSWGQGAKETQYF.

This chain links TRBV5-1 with TRBJ1-2, with D uncertain. The CDR3 sequence is 13 residues long. Germline V gene data show CDR1 as SGHRS and CDR2 as YFSETQ. Between the trimmed V and J ends, which lost 0 bases and 6 bases, there was a span of 9 bases. The CDR3 loop reads CASSLDGKNGYTF. The DNA of the CDR3 is TGCGCCAGCAGCTTGGACGGGAAGAATGGCTACACCTTC.

This chain links TRBV14 with TRBJ1-4; TRBD1 matches at 7 bases. The CDR3 covers 16 residues. The ends lost 5 bases at V and 0 bases at J; junction bases unmatched: 6. Looked up from germline, CDR1 is SGHDN and CDR2 is FVKESK. The CDR3 reads CASSVKGTATNEKLFF. The CDR3 DNA reads as TGTGCCAGCAGCGTAAAAGGGACAGCAACTAATGAAAAACTGTTTTTT. The complete variable domain, with remaining parts taken from reference TRBV14 and TRBJ1-4, reads EAGVTQFPSHSVIEKGQTVTLRCDPISGHDNLYWYRRVMGKEIKFLLHFVKESKQDESGMPNNRFLAERTGGTYSTLKVQPAELEDSGVYFCASSVKGTATNEKLFFGSGTQLSVL.

V usage is TRBV21-1 and J usage is TRBJ2-7; TRBD1, the table's D call, was not compared with the DNA. TRBV21-1 is designated a pseudogene. The length of the CDR3 is 19 residues. This chain's CDR3 is CASSKALKTGGFRHYEQYF. CDR3 nucleotides: TGTGCCAGCAGCAAAGCGCTTAAGACAGGGGGGTTTAGACACTACGAGCAGTACTTC.

V and J are TRBV11-2 and TRBJ1-2; D is unclear. CDR3 length: 13 amino acids. V lost 3 bases and J lost 0, with 5 bases in between. Germline-derived CDR1 and CDR2 are SGHAT and FQNNGV. The CDR3 protein is CASSLSSNYGYTF. DNA for the CDR3: TGTGCCAGCAGCTTGTCGTCTAACTATGGCTACACCTTC.

In its sample, this clone was seen a few times. The rearrangement uses TRBV5-6 and TRBJ2-5; weak D call: TRBD1 (5 bases). This CDR3 spans 14 amino acids. The V gene's germline CDR1 is SGHDT and CDR2 YYEEEE. V was cut by 6 bases and J by 1 base, with 13 bases left in between. The CDR3 region has the DNA TGTGCCAGCACATTTGGGGCTAGCCAAGAGACCCAGTACTTC. Protein sequence: CASTFGASQETQYF.

The rearrangement uses TRBV10-1 and TRBJ1-1, with 9 bases lining up with TRBD1. V lost 3 bases, J lost 5 bases, and 7 bases stayed unmatched. There are 15 residues in the CDR3. The germline V gene has CDR1 WNHNN and CDR2 SYGVQD (reference sequence). The CDR3 nucleotides read TGCGCCAGCAGTGACGCCGGACAGGGGACGACTGAAGCTTTCTTT. Translated: CASSDAGQGTTEAFF.

The rearrangement links TRBV10-2 to TRBJ1-4; a weak D match, TRBD1 (6 bases). Trimming removed 0 bases at V and 4 bases at J, with 12 bases between. Germline V gene sequence: CDR1 WSHSY, CDR2 SAAADI. This CDR3 comprises 16 residues. The DNA of the CDR3 is TGCGCCAGCAGTGAGTCGATTAGGACAGTTAATGAAAAACTGTTTTTT. Its protein product is CASSESIRTVNEKLFF.

This chain connects TRBV18 to TRBJ2-1, with 7 bases fitting TRBD2. The germline V gene has CDR1 KGHSH and CDR2 LQKENI. V shed 3 bases and J 0 bases; nucleotides not matched to a gene: 8. CDR3 length: 17 amino acids. The CDR3 region is CASSPRASGNSYNEQFF. CDR3 in DNA: TGTGCCAGCTCACCCAGGGCTAGCGGAAACTCCTACAATGAGCAGTTCTTC. The full variable domain, completed using reference TRBV18 and TRBJ2-1, is NAGVMQNPRHLVRRRGQEARLRCSPMKGHSHVYWYRQLPEEGLKFMVYLQKENIIDESGMPKERFSAEFPKEGPSILRIQQVVRGDSAAYFCASSPRASGNSYNEQFFGPGTRLTVL.

The chain joins TRBV25-1 to TRBJ2-3, with 8 bases matching TRBD1. J lost 1 base, V lost 5 bases, and 2 bases had no gene match. This CDR3 comprises 14 residues. The V gene's germline CDR1 is MGHDK and CDR2 SYGVNS. This CDR3 reads CASSKTGGTDTQYF. CDR3 nucleotide sequence: TGTGCCAGCAGTAAGACAGGGGGCACAGATACGCAGTATTTT.

The rearrangement uses TRBV7-9 and TRBJ1-1, with 9 bases that match TRBD1. After removal of 4 bases from V and 8 bases from J, the junction contained 2 bases not matched to a gene. Germline lookup yields CDR1 SEHNR and CDR2 FQNEAQ (reference sequence). This CDR3 is 12 amino acids long. The CDR3 DNA reads as TGTGCCAGCAGCTCACAGGGGGCGGAAGCTTTCTTT. Its translation: CASSSQGAEAFF.

V usage is TRBV10-1 and J usage is TRBJ2-2; a possible D gene is TRBD2 (6 bases). The germline V gene encodes CDR1 WNHNN and CDR2 SYGVQD (reference sequence). Trimming took off 3 bases at V and 5 bases at J, with 10 bases between the two ends. The CDR3 is made up of 14 amino acids. CDR3 in DNA: TGCGCCAGCAGTGAAGCAGGGAGGACCGGGGAGCTGTTTTTT. Protein sequence: CASSEAGRTGELFF.

The chain has TRBV29-1 and TRBJ1-2, with TRBD1 identical over 7 bases. CDR1 and CDR2 (germline): SQVTM, ANQGSEA. This CDR3 is 13 amino acids long. CDR3 sequence reads: CSCEGAAAYGYTF. CDR3 coding DNA: TGCAGTTGTGAGGGGGCAGCGGCCTATGGCTACACCTTC.